The source of this T cell receptor (beta chain) is a study of blood T cell repertoires in COVID-19. V lost 6 bases, J lost 0 bases, and 11 bases lay in between. The germline V gene encodes CDR1 SGHAT and CDR2 FQNNGV. The CDR3 contains 14 residues. Clones were read by immunoSEQ multiplex PCR, and TCRdb kept only the in-frame ones, dropping some. This sample yields some 120,000 clones, of which more than 90% are seen a single time; roughly 4.8% belongs to the top ten. Sequencing used peripheral blood. V gene TRBV11-2 combines with J gene TRBJ1-1, with D tentatively TRBD1 (6 bases). The TCR comes from a man aged 55 to 70 with COVID-19, enrolled during active disease. In nucleotides, the CDR3 is TGTGCCAGCAGTGCAGGGGTTCTGAACACTGAAGCTTTCTTT. Translation gives CASSAGVLNTEAFF.